This TCR beta chain is from a study of cytomegalovirus exposure and HLA in healthy donors. About the research overall: Within an early data release were 85 million or so unique TCRs drawn from HLA-typed donors.

This PCR relied on a set of 60 Vbeta primers and 13 Jbeta primers. Only in-frame clones appear in the TCRdb table, and some are missing; sequencing was by immunoSEQ multiplex PCR. The sample has 120,000 to 150,000 clones, 79% seen once. Each donor's status was that of a healthy bone marrow donor. This CDR3 is 16 amino acids long. The V gene lost 2 bases and the J gene lost 1 base, with 11 bases spanning the gap. Germline V gene data show CDR1 as SGHTA and CDR2 as FQGNSA. The sequenced sample was PBMCs. This rearrangement joins TRBV7-2 to TRBJ2-2, with a tentative D call TRBD1 (5 bases). This TCR was recovered from a female donor in good health and CMV-seronegative. The CDR3 nucleotides read TGTGCCAGCAGCTTATTCCCCCAGGGGAACACCGGGGAGCTGTTTTTT. The encoded protein is CASSLFPQGNTGELFF.